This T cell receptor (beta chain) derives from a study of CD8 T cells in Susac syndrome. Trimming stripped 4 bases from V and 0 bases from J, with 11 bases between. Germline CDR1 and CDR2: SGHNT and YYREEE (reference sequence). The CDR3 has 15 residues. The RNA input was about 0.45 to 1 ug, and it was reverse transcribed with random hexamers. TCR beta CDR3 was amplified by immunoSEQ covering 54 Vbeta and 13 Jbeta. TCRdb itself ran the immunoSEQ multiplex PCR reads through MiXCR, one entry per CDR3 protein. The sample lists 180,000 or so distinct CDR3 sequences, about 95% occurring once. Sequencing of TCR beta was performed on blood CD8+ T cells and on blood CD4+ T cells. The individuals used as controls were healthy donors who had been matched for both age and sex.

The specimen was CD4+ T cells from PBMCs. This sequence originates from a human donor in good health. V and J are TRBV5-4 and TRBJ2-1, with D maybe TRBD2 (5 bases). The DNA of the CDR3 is TGTGCCAGCAGCCCGAGGGCGCCCTCCTACAATGAGCAGTTCTTC. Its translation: CASSPRAPSYNEQFF.